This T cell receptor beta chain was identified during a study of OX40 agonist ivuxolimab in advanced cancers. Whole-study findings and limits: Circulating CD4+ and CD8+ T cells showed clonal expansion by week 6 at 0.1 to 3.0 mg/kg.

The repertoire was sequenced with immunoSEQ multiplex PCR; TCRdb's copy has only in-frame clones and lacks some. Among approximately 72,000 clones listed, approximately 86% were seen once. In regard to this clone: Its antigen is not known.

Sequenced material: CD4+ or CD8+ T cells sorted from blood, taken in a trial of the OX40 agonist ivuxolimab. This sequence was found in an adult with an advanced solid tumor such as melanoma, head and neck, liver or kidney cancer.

The DNA for the CDR3 is TGTGCCAGCAGCCGAGTGATACCGGGACAGGGATTAAACGAGCAGTACTTC. This translates into CASSRVIPGQGLNEQYF. This chain links TRBV11-2 with TRBJ2-7, with 9 bases that match TRBD1. Trimming cost V 5 bases and J 5 bases; bases outside gene matches: 16. This CDR3 has 17 amino acids. Per germline, CDR1 SGHAT and CDR2 FQNNGV.